The clone carrying this T cell receptor beta chain was seen repeatedly, ten times or more. Its antigen is currently unknown. One end of the junction is discordant with germline, which a read error may explain. The sample belongs to a study of T-cell memory formation after mild COVID-19. The study, taken as a whole, reports: Pre-infection memory contained some responding clones, which suggested that cross-reactive memory had joined. The CD4+ clones that contracted clustered mainly within CM and EM, and the CD8+ clones concentrated in EMRA. Clones contracting day 15 to 85 were balanced CD4/CD8; later expanders leaned CD4+.

Constant-segment primers served in 5'RACE that generated TCR alpha and TCR beta cDNA libraries bearing sample barcodes and UMIs. TCRdb used MiXCR to reprocess the 5' RACE reads, holding one entry per CDR3 protein. The table has fewer than 70,000 distinct CDR3 sequences, 9.5% seen once. Germline V CDR1 and CDR2: SEHNR, FQNEAQ (reference sequence). The CDR3 extends over 8 amino acids. The chain recombines TRBV7-9 with TRBJ2-1, with D unresolved. The specimen sequenced was PBMCs or a T cell subset sorted from them (not recorded which). The sequence was collected from a man between 18 and 29 years old who had mild COVID-19 (a few samples of this study predate the infection). Cell type and time point are not known. The CDR3: CASSSSDF. CDR3 nucleotides: TGTGCCAGCAGCTCCTCCGACTTC.